This entry lists 14 T cell receptor beta chains sequenced from one sample in a study of T cell repertoires in cytomegalovirus infection. The antigens for these receptors are not known. TCRdb used MiXCR to reprocess the reads, holding one entry per CDR3 protein. The sample gives 110,000 or so distinct CDR3 sequences, under 35% of which show up once; less than 45% is in the top ten. The specimen comprised CD8+ T cells from cultured PBMCs, sampled from culture after CMV antigen stimulation. These receptor sequences come from a human donor in good health (CMV status not recorded). Some clones in this sample may be carry-over from other donors' samples.

This clonotype has ten or more counts. The chain links TRBV12-3 or TRBV12-4 to TRBJ2-1; 8 bases line up with TRBD2. V lost 6 bases and J lost 9; bases outside the gene matches: 13. This CDR3 region has 15 residues. In DNA form, the CDR3 reads TGTGCCAGCAGCCCGGGAGGGGGGCCGGGGGGTGAGCAGTTCTTC. Translation: CASSPGGGPGGEQFF.

The V call is TRBV2, the J call TRBJ2-2, with D unresolved. CDR1 is SNHLY and CDR2 is FYNNEI in the germline V gene. The CDR3 has 11 amino acids. V was clipped by 7 bases and J by 9 bases, with 9 bases between them. The CDR3: CASIARRELFF. CDR3 coding DNA: TGTGCCAGCATTGCCCGTAGGGAGCTGTTTTTT.

This clonotype appeared many times. This chain joins TRBV6-6 and TRBJ1-1; tentatively, D is TRBD1 (5 bases). Germline V gene data show CDR1 as MNHNY and CDR2 as SVGAGI (reference sequence). V lost 6 bases, J lost 1 base, and 18 bases lay in between. The CDR3 has 16 residues. The CDR3 sequence is CASRFELGQGNTEAFF. DNA for the CDR3: TGTGCCAGCAGATTCGAACTCGGACAAGGGAACACTGAAGCTTTCTTT.

In this sample, this clonotype turned up a few times. The V call is TRBV6-5, the J call TRBJ2-3, with 8 bases fitting TRBD2. The germline V gene encodes CDR1 MNHEY and CDR2 SVGAGI. V dropped 0 bases and J dropped 5; count of bases not matched to a gene: 10. This CDR3 comprises 17 residues. The CDR3 DNA reads TGTGCCAGCAGTTACTCGATTGCCGGGGGGGCTGGAGATACGCAGTATTTT. It codes for CASSYSIAGGAGDTQYF.

The V and J genes are TRBV5-6 and TRBJ2-7, with D perhaps TRBD1 or TRBD2 (5 bases each). The V end was cut by 1 base, the J end by 2 bases, with 10 bases between. The CDR3 runs to 14 residues. Germline CDR1 SGHDT, CDR2 YYEEEE. The chain's CDR3 is CASSLWDGTYEQYF. The CDR3 DNA sequence: TGTGCCAGCAGCTTGTGGGACGGAACCTACGAGCAGTACTTC.

The chain carries TRBV11-2 and TRBJ2-7, with no clear D. Germline assignment: CDR1 SGHAT and CDR2 FQNNGV. CDR3 length equals 11 residues. V was trimmed by 4 bases and J by 6 bases, leaving 7 bases between them. CDR3 protein: CASSSLFEQYF. CDR3 sequence (DNA): TGTGCCAGCAGCTCCCTTTTCGAGCAGTACTTC.

The chain carries TRBV13 and TRBJ1-2; unclear D gene. The CDR3 loop spans 12 amino acids. V was clipped by 4 bases and J by 6 bases, with 9 bases between them. Per the germline V gene, CDR1 is PRHDT and CDR2 is FYEKMQ (reference sequence). Written as DNA, the CDR3 is TGTGCCAGCAGCTCCCTCGGTGATGGCTACACCTTC. It translates to CASSSLGDGYTF.

CDR3 loop: CASSSDGIIYGYTF. CDR3 sequence (DNA): TGTGCCTCCTCCTCGGACGGTATCATCTATGGCTACACCTTC. The V gene is TRBV9, the J gene TRBJ1-2; D remains unclear. Trimming cost V 10 bases and J 4 bases, with 20 bases left between them. Per germline, CDR1 SGDLS and CDR2 YYNGEE. The CDR3 extends over 14 amino acids.

The gene calls are TRBV7-2 and TRBJ2-5; 14 bases align to TRBD2. The trim removed 6 bases at V and 2 bases at J, leaving 5 bases unmatched. The CDR3 spans 16 residues. Per the germline V gene, CDR1 is SGHTA and CDR2 is FQGNSA. DNA of the CDR3: TGTGCCAGCAGAAGGACTAGCGGGGGGTATCAAGAGACCCAGTACTTC. It specifies CASRRTSGGYQETQYF.

This chain uses TRBV7-6 with TRBJ2-5; TRBD1 matches 7 bases. There are 14 residues in the CDR3. Germline lookup yields CDR1 SGHVS and CDR2 FNYEAQ. Trimming cost V 2 bases and J 1 base; bases outside gene matches: 1. The CDR3 coding sequence is TGTGCCAGCAGCTTATCAGGGGGCCAAGAGACCCAGTACTTC. Translated: CASSLSGGQETQYF.

This chain uses TRBV5-1 with TRBJ2-1; 10 positions match TRBD1. The junction had 4 bases not matched to a gene; V was cut back by 2 bases and J by 5 bases. CDR1 and CDR2 (germline): SGHRS, YFSETQ. This CDR3 contains 15 residues. CDR3 in amino acids: CASSLGQGVDNEQFF. In DNA, the CDR3 is TGCGCCAGCAGCTTAGGACAGGGGGTGGACAATGAGCAGTTCTTC.

This clonotype was observed a few times. V and J are TRBV7-9 and TRBJ1-2; D may be TRBD1 (5 bases). In germline, CDR1 is SEHNR, CDR2 FQNEAQ (reference sequence). V shed 8 bases and J shed 2 bases, with 12 bases lying between them. The CDR3 consists of 13 residues. CDR3 sequence reads: CASGGRTNYGYTF. CDR3 sequence (DNA): TGTGCCAGCGGGGGTCGTACAAACTATGGCTACACCTTC.

This clonotype was observed a few times. The V and J genes are TRBV5-1 and TRBJ1-2, with D perhaps matching TRBD1 (6 bases). The ends were cut back, 4 bases at V and 0 bases at J, with 13 bases in the middle. Germline-derived CDR1 and CDR2 are SGHRS and YFSETQ. The CDR3 loop spans 15 amino acids. CDR3 DNA: TGCGCCAGCAGCCTAGGACAGCTAACTAACTATGGCTACACCTTC. It yields the protein CASSLGQLTNYGYTF.

This clonotype was observed a handful of times. The chain recombines TRBV12-3 or TRBV12-4 with TRBJ2-3; 7 bases align to TRBD2. V dropped 7 bases and J dropped 0; count of bases not matched to a gene: 4. The CDR3 has 14 amino acids. CDR3 in amino acids: CASIASGSTDTQYF. DNA for the CDR3: TGTGCCAGCATCGCTAGCGGAAGCACAGATACGCAGTATTTT.